What follows are 30 T cell receptor beta chains derived from one specimen sequenced in a study of blood T cell repertoires in COVID-19. Method: immunoSEQ multiplex PCR; TCRdb's copy keeps in-frame clones and lacks some. The sample yields roughly 250,000 clones, around 82% seen once. The sequenced sample was peripheral blood. These receptors were obtained from a woman at least 80 years old with active or convalescent COVID-19.

This chain connects TRBV11-2 to TRBJ2-7, with 7 nucleotides matching TRBD1. The CDR3 has 15 amino acids. Germline V CDR1 and CDR2: SGHAT, FQNNGV. V gave up 5 bases and J gave up 3 bases; unmatched junction bases: 10. CDR3 in DNA: TGTGCCAGCAGCGCCGGGACAGACCCGGGCTACGAGCAGTACTTC. Translating gives CASSAGTDPGYEQYF.

V is TRBV19 and J is TRBJ1-5; D might be TRBD1 (5 bases). CDR3 length equals 17 residues. V lost 0 bases and J 1 base, leaving 13 bases between the germline ends. CDR1 and CDR2 from the germline V gene are LNHDA and SQIVND (reference sequence). CDR3: CASSIDLRGVSNQPQHF. CDR3 nucleotides: TGTGCCAGTAGTATAGATCTCCGGGGGGTAAGCAATCAGCCCCAGCATTTT.

The rearrangement joins TRBV20-1 to TRBJ1-5; D is unresolved. With 3 bases removed from V and 5 bases from J, the gap between germline ends came to 8 bases. This CDR3 spans 12 amino acids. Germline V gene lookup returns CDR1 DFQATT and CDR2 SNEGSKA (reference sequence). The CDR3 region has the DNA TGCAGTGCTAGTCGCGGGGATCAGCCCCAGCATTTT. This encodes CSASRGDQPQHF.

This chain joins TRBV7-9 and TRBJ2-7; maybe TRBD2 (5 bases). Per the germline V gene, CDR1 is SEHNR and CDR2 is FQNEAQ (reference sequence). This CDR3 is built from 15 residues. V lost 2 bases and J lost 1, with 12 bases in between. The chain's CDR3 is CASSLSPEGSYEQYF. The CDR3 bases are TGTGCCAGCAGCTTATCCCCCGAGGGTTCCTACGAGCAGTACTTC.

The CDR3 coding sequence is TGTGCCAGCACGGGACAGGGAAACACCGGGGAGCTGTTTTTT. The encoded protein is CASTGQGNTGELFF. The J gene is TRBJ2-2, the V gene TRBV2, with 9 bases matching TRBD1. Germline V gives CDR1 SNHLY, CDR2 FYNNEI. The CDR3 has 14 amino acids. J lost 2 bases, V lost 7 bases, and 2 bases had no gene match.

This chain joins TRBV7-2 and TRBJ2-7; 11 bases line up with TRBD2. J was trimmed by 3 bases and V by 5 bases; bases with no gene match: 6. The CDR3 covers 15 residues. The germline V gene encodes CDR1 SGHTA and CDR2 FQGNSA. The chain's CDR3 is CASSRSGGGGYEQYF. The CDR3, as DNA: TGTGCCAGCAGCCGTAGCGGGGGGGGCGGCTACGAGCAGTACTTC.

The chain carries TRBV7-9 and TRBJ2-7; D is possibly TRBD1 (6 bases). Germline lookup yields CDR1 SEHNR and CDR2 FQNEAQ (reference sequence). The CDR3 runs to 13 residues. V was trimmed by 4 bases and J by 2 bases, leaving 9 bases between them. The CDR3 DNA reads TGTGCCAGCAGCTCGGCAGGGGCCTACGAGCAGTACTTC. Protein product: CASSSAGAYEQYF. Complete variable domain (other parts from reference TRBV7-9 and TRBJ2-7): DTGVSQNPRHKITKRGQNVTFRCDPISEHNRLYWYRQTLGQGPEFLTYFQNEAQLEKSRLLSDRFSAERPKGSFSTLEIQRTEQGDSAMYLCASSSAGAYEQYFGPGTRLTVT.

The sample holds a few counts of this clone. The rearrangement links TRBV7-9 to TRBJ1-5; unclear D gene. Trimming stripped 0 bases from V and 5 bases from J, with 8 bases between. CDR3 size: 14 residues. CDR1 is SEHNR, CDR2 FQNEAQ, per germline (reference sequence). CDR3 sequence reads: CASSLAPEYQPQHF. The CDR3 region has the DNA TGTGCCAGCAGCTTAGCACCTGAGTATCAGCCCCAGCATTTT.

The chain has TRBV6-5 and TRBJ1-5, with a weak D call TRBD1 (5 bases). CDR1 and CDR2 (germline): MNHEY, SVGAGI. V was pared by 4 bases and J by 7 bases, with 14 bases between. The CDR3 consists of 14 residues. CDR3 protein: CASSFSGGGQPQHF. In DNA form, the CDR3 reads TGTGCCAGCAGTTTTTCGGGGGGGGGACAGCCCCAGCATTTT.

This chain links TRBV11-2 with TRBJ2-1; 12 bases align to TRBD2. CDR1 and CDR2 from the germline V gene are SGHAT and FQNNGV. There are 15 residues in the CDR3. Trimming removed 1 base from V and 9 bases from J; junction bases left unmatched: 4. CDR3 bases: TGTGCCAGCAGCTTAGCGCTAGCGGGAGGGGTTGAGCAGTTCTTC. This sequence encodes CASSLALAGGVEQFF.

The rearrangement joins TRBV9 to TRBJ2-7, with 7 bases lining up with TRBD2. The CDR3 contains 15 residues. CDR1 is SGDLS, CDR2 YYNGEE, per germline. Unmatched junction bases numbered 11, after V lost 2 bases and J lost 6 bases. CDR3 sequence reads: CASSVSGGRFSEQYF. The CDR3 nucleotides read TGTGCCAGCAGCGTCAGTGGCGGGAGATTTTCCGAGCAGTACTTC.

This clone occurred a few times. The DNA of the CDR3 is TGTGCCAGCAGCCCCCCAGGGGTTAGCACAGATACGCAGTATTTT. Translating it yields CASSPPGVSTDTQYF. The gene calls are TRBV7-9 and TRBJ2-3; a weak D match, TRBD1 (6 bases). Trimming left V 5 bases short and J 0 bases short, with 12 bases between. Germline loops: CDR1 SEHNR, CDR2 FQNEAQ (reference sequence). The CDR3 spans 15 residues.

This clone appeared once. The rearrangement links TRBV5-4 to TRBJ2-7; 9 nucleotides match TRBD1. The CDR3 is 14 amino acids. Germline V gives CDR1 SGHNT, CDR2 YYREEE (reference sequence). V lost 4 bases to trimming and J lost 3 bases; unmatched junction nucleotides: 5. CDR3 sequence: CASSPDRGNYEQYF. CDR3 coding DNA: TGTGCCAGCAGCCCGGACAGGGGAAACTACGAGCAGTACTTC. The complete variable domain, with remaining parts taken from reference TRBV5-4 and TRBJ2-7, reads ETGVTQSPTHLIKTRGQQVTLRCSSQSGHNTVSWYQQALGQGPQFIFQYYREEENGRGNFPPRFSGLQFPNYSSELNVNALELDDSALYLCASSPDRGNYEQYFGPGTRLTVT.

CDR3: CAWTGVSMNTEAFF. Written as DNA, the CDR3 is TGTGCCTGGACGGGAGTTTCAATGAACACTGAAGCTTTCTTT. The chain carries TRBV30 and TRBJ1-1; D uncertain. V lost 4 bases, J lost 0 bases, and 12 bases lay in between. This CDR3 has 14 residues. Germline V lookup: CDR1 GTSNPN, CDR2 SVGIG (reference sequence).

The V call is TRBV18, the J call TRBJ2-4; D gene ambiguous. CDR3 length equals 12 residues. Trimming removed 3 bases at V and 8 bases at J, with 8 bases between. The germline V gene encodes CDR1 KGHSH and CDR2 LQKENI. The CDR3 nucleotides are TGTGCCAGCTCACCGCTAGGTGACATTCAGTACTTC. Amino acid sequence: CASSPLGDIQYF. The variable domain in full, completed from reference TRBV18 and TRBJ2-4, reads NAGVMQNPRHLVRRRGQEARLRCSPMKGHSHVYWYRQLPEEGLKFMVYLQKENIIDESGMPKERFSAEFPKEGPSILRIQQVVRGDSAAYFCASSPLGDIQYFGAGTRLSVL.

In its sample, this clone was seen once. The chain links TRBV18 to TRBJ1-2; TRBD1 matches 7 bases. Germline assignment: CDR1 KGHSH and CDR2 LQKENI. The CDR3 totals 15 residues. J gave up 4 bases and V 5 bases, and 10 bases lay outside the gene matches. The CDR3: CASSTDREDGYGYTF. The CDR3 DNA reads TGTGCCAGCTCAACCGACAGGGAGGACGGCTATGGCTACACCTTC. Using reference TRBV18 and TRBJ1-2 for the parts outside the CDR3, the full variable domain is NAGVMQNPRHLVRRRGQEARLRCSPMKGHSHVYWYRQLPEEGLKFMVYLQKENIIDESGMPKERFSAEFPKEGPSILRIQQVVRGDSAAYFCASSTDREDGYGYTFGSGTRLTVV.

This chain uses TRBV2 with TRBJ2-2; D unresolved. Germline V gene lookup returns CDR1 SNHLY and CDR2 FYNNEI. The CDR3 extends over 13 amino acids. V was pared by 3 bases and J by 2 bases, with 4 bases between. CDR3 amino acids: CASSDQNTGELFF. The CDR3 coding sequence is TGTGCCAGCAGTGATCAAAACACCGGGGAGCTGTTTTTT. Filled out from reference TRBV2 and TRBJ2-2, the complete variable domain reads EPEVTQTPSHQVTQMGQEVILRCVPISNHLYFYWYRQILGQKVEFLVSFYNNEISEKSEIFDDQFSVERPDGSNFTLKIRSTKLEDSAMYFCASSDQNTGELFFGEGSRLTVL.

The chain links TRBV6-1 to TRBJ2-1, with a tentative D call TRBD1 (6 bases). Between the trimmed V and J ends, which lost 2 bases and 5 bases, there was a span of 13 bases. The CDR3 spans 15 residues. The germline V gene encodes CDR1 MNHNS and CDR2 SASEGT. CDR3 nucleotides: TGTGCCAGCAGTGAATTTCCAGGACAGAACAATGAGCAGTTCTTC. Its translation: CASSEFPGQNNEQFF.

The V call is TRBV5-1, the J call TRBJ2-3; TRBD2 agrees at 12 bases. V was clipped by 3 bases and J by 4 bases; unmatched bases: 6. The CDR3 is 16 amino acids. Looked up from germline, CDR1 is SGHRS and CDR2 is YFSETQ. The CDR3, as DNA: TGCGCCAGCAGCTCGCTGACTAGCGGGAGTGCAGATACGCAGTATTTT. This encodes CASSSLTSGSADTQYF.

This clone appeared a few times. V and J are TRBV27 and TRBJ2-7, with D uncertain. The V and J ends lost 2 bases and 4 bases respectively, with 9 bases between them. The CDR3 runs 13 residues. The germline V gene encodes CDR1 MNHEY and CDR2 SMNVEV (reference sequence). The CDR3: CASSLGPIYEQYF. The CDR3 DNA sequence: TGTGCCAGCAGTTTAGGCCCCATTTACGAGCAGTACTTC.

This clone was detected a few times. J is TRBJ1-2 and V is TRBV5-4; 7 bases agree with TRBD1. This CDR3 has 14 residues. Per the germline V gene, CDR1 is SGHNT and CDR2 is YYREEE (reference sequence). After removal of 4 bases from V and 3 bases from J, the junction contained 6 bases not matched to a gene. Here the CDR3 reads CASSQRQGDYGYTF. The CDR3 DNA reads as TGTGCCAGCAGCCAGAGGCAGGGGGACTATGGCTACACCTTC.

The chain joins TRBV7-2 to TRBJ2-3, with TRBD2 matching 8 bases. Germline lookup yields CDR1 SGHTA and CDR2 FQGNSA. This CDR3 comprises 15 residues. J gave up 4 bases and V 1 base, and 4 bases lay outside the gene matches. The CDR3 protein is CASSLVGTSSDTQYF. CDR3 DNA: TGTGCCAGCAGCTTAGTTGGGACTAGTTCAGATACGCAGTATTTT.

Remarks on this clone: Other DNA sequences from this sample encode an identical CDR3 as well. J is TRBJ2-1 and V is TRBV5-1; a weak D match, TRBD2 (6 bases). This CDR3 has 15 amino acids. CDR1 is SGHRS and CDR2 is YFSETQ in the germline V gene. Trimming left V 1 base short and J 4 bases short, with 12 bases between. The chain's CDR3 is CASSLTGEGYNEQFF. In DNA, the CDR3 is TGCGCCAGCAGCTTGACGGGAGAGGGATACAATGAGCAGTTCTTC.

This chain connects TRBV28 to TRBJ1-1; maybe TRBD1 (6 bases). Per the germline V gene, CDR1 is MDHEN and CDR2 is SYDVKM. The CDR3 sequence is 13 residues long. Deletions cut 10 bases from V and 7 bases from J, with 19 bases between. The CDR3 loop is CATIYGGGIEAFF. The CDR3, as DNA: TGTGCCACCATATATGGGGGGGGCATTGAAGCTTTCTTT.

The rearrangement links TRBV7-2 to TRBJ2-1, with 7 bases fitting TRBD2. The J segment lost 15 bases and the V segment lost 5 bases, leaving 10 bases of the junction unmatched. The CDR3 runs to 12 residues. Germline CDR1 reads SGHTA; CDR2 reads FQGNSA. Here the CDR3 DNA reads TGTGCCAGCAGCCCCTATGGGGGGGAACGGTTCTTC. This gives the protein CASSPYGGERFF.

The rearrangement joins TRBV18 to TRBJ2-7, with D tentatively TRBD1 (6 bases). Between the trimmed V and J ends, which lost 3 bases and 0 bases, there was a span of 9 bases. Germline V gives CDR1 KGHSH, CDR2 LQKENI. The CDR3 loop spans 14 amino acids. The CDR3 DNA reads TGTGCCAGCTCACCCACGGACAGCTCCTACGAGCAGTACTTC. It translates to CASSPTDSSYEQYF.

This chain connects TRBV3-1 (or the pseudogene TRBV3-2) to TRBJ2-7; 8 bases line up with TRBD1. V was pared by 2 bases and J by 6 bases, with 9 bases of the junction left unmatched. The CDR3 extends over 15 amino acids. In germline, CDR1 is LGHDT, CDR2 YNNKEL (reference sequence). CDR3 region: CASSQRVQGVGEQYF. The CDR3 DNA reads as TGTGCCAGCAGCCAAAGGGTACAGGGGGTGGGCGAGCAGTACTTC.

The gene calls are TRBV28 and TRBJ2-1, with 8 nucleotides matching TRBD1. The CDR3 is made up of 16 amino acids. V shed 7 bases and J 3 bases; nucleotides not matched to a gene: 11. Germline values: CDR1 MDHEN, CDR2 SYDVKM. CDR3 in amino acids: CASNLPQGASYNEQFF. CDR3 nucleotides: TGTGCCAGCAACCTACCCCAGGGGGCGAGCTACAATGAGCAGTTCTTC. Full variable domain (missing parts from reference TRBV28 and TRBJ2-1): DVKVTQSSRYLVKRTGEKVFLECVQDMDHENMFWYRQDPGLGLRLIYFSYDVKMKEKGDIPEGYSVSREKKERFSLILESASTNQTSMYLCASNLPQGASYNEQFFGPGTRLTVL.

V gene TRBV5-1 combines with J gene TRBJ1-1, with D possibly matching TRBD1 (6 bases). The germline V gene encodes CDR1 SGHRS and CDR2 YFSETQ. The CDR3 is made up of 15 amino acids. V shed 4 bases and J shed 1 base, with 14 bases lying between them. The CDR3: CASSLRTASNTEAFF. The CDR3 DNA follows: TGCGCCAGCAGCCTAAGGACAGCTTCGAACACTGAAGCTTTCTTT.

The chain employs TRBV9 and TRBJ2-1; 14 bases map to TRBD2. The V segment lost 3 bases and the J segment 8 bases; nucleotides outside the gene matches: 4. Germline loops: CDR1 SGDLS, CDR2 YYNGEE. The CDR3 has 15 amino acids. This chain's CDR3 is CASSGGTSGRDEQFF. Written as DNA, the CDR3 is TGTGCCAGCAGCGGAGGGACTAGCGGGAGAGATGAGCAGTTCTTC.